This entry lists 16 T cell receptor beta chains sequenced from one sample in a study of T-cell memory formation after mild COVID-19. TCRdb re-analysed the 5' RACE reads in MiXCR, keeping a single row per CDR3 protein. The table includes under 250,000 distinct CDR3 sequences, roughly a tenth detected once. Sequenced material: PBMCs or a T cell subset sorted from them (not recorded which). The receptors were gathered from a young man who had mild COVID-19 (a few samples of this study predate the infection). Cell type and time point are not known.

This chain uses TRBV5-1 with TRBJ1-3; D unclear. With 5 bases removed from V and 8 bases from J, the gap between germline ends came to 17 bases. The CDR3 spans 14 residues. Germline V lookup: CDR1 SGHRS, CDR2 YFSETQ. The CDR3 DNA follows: TGCGCCAGCAGGTTACAAGGCGGAGGCGACACCATATATTTT. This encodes CASRLQGGGDTIYF.

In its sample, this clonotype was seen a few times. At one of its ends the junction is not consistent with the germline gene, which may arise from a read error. CDR3 nucleotides: TGCGCCAGCAGCTGGACAGGTCCCGAAGATATGCAGTATTTT. Its translation: CASSWTGPEDMQYF. The chain is built from TRBV5-1 and TRBJ2-3; 7 bases fit TRBD1. Germline assignment: CDR1 SGHRS and CDR2 YFSETQ. CDR3 length: 14 residues.

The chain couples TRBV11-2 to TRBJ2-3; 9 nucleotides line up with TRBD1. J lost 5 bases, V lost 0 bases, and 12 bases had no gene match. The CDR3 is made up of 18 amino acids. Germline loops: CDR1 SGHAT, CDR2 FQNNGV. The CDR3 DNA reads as TGTGCCAGCAGCTTAGACTCACTCCGGGACAGGGCTAAAGATACGCAGTATTTT. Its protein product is CASSLDSLRDRAKDTQYF.

In DNA, the CDR3 is TGTGCCAGCAACGATCAGGGGATACACACCGGGGAGCTGTTTTTT. This sequence encodes CASNDQGIHTGELFF. The chain couples TRBV2 to TRBJ2-2; D may be TRBD1 (6 bases). CDR3 size: 15 residues. V was trimmed by 7 bases and J by 3 bases, leaving 15 bases between them. The germline CDR1 and CDR2 sequences are SNHLY and FYNNEI.

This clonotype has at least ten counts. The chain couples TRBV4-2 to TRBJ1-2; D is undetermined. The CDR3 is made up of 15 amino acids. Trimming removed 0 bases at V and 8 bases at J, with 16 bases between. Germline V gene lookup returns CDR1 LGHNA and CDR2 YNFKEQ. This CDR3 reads CASSQERRAPKGYTF. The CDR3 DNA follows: TGTGCCAGCAGCCAAGAACGGAGAGCCCCAAAAGGCTACACCTTC.

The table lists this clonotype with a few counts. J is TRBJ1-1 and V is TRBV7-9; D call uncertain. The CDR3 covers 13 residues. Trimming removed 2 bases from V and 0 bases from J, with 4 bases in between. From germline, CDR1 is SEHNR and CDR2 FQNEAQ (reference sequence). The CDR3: CASSLPMNTEAFF. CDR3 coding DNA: TGTGCCAGCAGCTTACCGATGAACACTGAAGCTTTCTTT. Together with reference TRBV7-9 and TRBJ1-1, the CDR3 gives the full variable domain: DTGVSQNPRHKITKRGQNVTFRCDPISEHNRLYWYRQTLGQGPEFLTYFQNEAQLEKSRLLSDRFSAERPKGSFSTLEIQRTEQGDSAMYLCASSLPMNTEAFFGQGTRLTVV.

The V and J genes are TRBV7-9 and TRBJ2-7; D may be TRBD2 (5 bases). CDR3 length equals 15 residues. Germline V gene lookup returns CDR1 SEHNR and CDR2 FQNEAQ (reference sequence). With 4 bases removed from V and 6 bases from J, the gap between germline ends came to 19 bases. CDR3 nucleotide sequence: TGTGCCAGCAGCTCCTGGAGAGGGTCAGCCACCGAGCAGTACGTC. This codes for CASSSWRGSATEQYV.

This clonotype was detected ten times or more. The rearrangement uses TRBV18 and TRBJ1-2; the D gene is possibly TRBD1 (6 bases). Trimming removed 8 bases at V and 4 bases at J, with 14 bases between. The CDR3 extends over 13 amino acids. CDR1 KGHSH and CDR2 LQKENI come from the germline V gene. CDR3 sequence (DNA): TGTGCCAGCAGCCCGGACAGTAGCTATGGCTACACCTTC. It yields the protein CASSPDSSYGYTF.

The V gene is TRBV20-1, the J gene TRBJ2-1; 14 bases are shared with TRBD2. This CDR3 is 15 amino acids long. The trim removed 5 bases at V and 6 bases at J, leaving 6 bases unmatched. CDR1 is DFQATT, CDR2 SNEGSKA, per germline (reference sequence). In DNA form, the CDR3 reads TGCAGTGCTCGACTAGCGGGGGGGCCCCGCAATGAGCAGTTCTTC. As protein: CSARLAGGPRNEQFF.

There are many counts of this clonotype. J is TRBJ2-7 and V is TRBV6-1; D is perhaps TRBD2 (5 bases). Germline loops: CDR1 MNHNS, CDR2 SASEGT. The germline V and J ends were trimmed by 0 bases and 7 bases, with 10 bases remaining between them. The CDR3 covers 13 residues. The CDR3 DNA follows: TGTGCCAGCAGTGAAGCCCGACCGGGGGAGCAGTACGTC. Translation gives CASSEARPGEQYV.

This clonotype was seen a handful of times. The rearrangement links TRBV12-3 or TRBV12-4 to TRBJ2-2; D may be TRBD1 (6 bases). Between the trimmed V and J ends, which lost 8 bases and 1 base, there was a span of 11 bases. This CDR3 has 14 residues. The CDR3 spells CASSRTENTGELFF. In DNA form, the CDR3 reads TGTGCCAGCTCACGGACAGAGAACACCGGGGAGCTGTTTTTT.

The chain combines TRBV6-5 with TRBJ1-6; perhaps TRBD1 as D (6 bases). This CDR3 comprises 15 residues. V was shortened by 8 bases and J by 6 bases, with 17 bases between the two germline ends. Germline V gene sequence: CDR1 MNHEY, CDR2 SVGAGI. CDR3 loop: CASGVQGSGNSPLHF. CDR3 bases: TGTGCCAGCGGGGTACAGGGTTCGGGTAATTCACCCCTCCACTTT.

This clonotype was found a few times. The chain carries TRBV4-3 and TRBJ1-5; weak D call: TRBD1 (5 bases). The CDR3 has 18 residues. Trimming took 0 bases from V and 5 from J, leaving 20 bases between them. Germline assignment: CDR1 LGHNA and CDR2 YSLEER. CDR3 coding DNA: TGCGCCAGCAGCCAAGAGGGTCCGCGGCAGGGTATGCATCAGCCCCAGCATTTT. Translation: CASSQEGPRQGMHQPQHF.

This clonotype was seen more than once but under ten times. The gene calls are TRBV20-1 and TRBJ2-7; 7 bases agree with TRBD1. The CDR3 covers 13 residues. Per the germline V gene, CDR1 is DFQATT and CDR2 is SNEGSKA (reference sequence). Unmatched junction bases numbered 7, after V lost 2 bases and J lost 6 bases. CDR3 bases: TGCAGTGCTAGAAAGACAGGGTTTCTCGAGCAGTACGTC. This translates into CSARKTGFLEQYV.

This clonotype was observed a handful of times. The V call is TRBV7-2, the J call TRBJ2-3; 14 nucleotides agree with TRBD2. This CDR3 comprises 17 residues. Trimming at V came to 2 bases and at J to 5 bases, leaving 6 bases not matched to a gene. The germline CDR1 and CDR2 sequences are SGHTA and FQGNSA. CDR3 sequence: CASSLPGTSGGEDTQYF. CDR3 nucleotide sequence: TGTGCCAGCAGCTTACCCGGGACTAGCGGGGGTGAAGATACGCAGTATTTT.

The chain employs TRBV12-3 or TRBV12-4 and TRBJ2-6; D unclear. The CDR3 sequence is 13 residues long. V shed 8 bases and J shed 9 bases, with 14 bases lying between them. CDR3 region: CASLLPPGNVLTF. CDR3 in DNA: TGTGCCAGCCTCCTCCCCCCGGGCAACGTCCTGACTTTC.